Listed below are T cell receptor beta chains from one sample, sequenced in a study of blood T cell repertoires in COVID-19. Only in-frame clones appear in the TCRdb table, and some are missing; sequencing was by immunoSEQ multiplex PCR. The sample carries approximately 110,000 clones, 75% to 90% recorded once. Sequenced: peripheral blood. These receptor sequences come from a woman aged 80 or over with acute or convalescent COVID-19. Both conserved end residues are part of each CDR3. The D gene is left open where the match is weak. Not every row has a clone size; where given, it reads once, few, many or a size class.

clone size	V gene	D gene	J gene	CDR3 DNA	CDR3 protein
few	TRBV7-9	-	TRBJ2-5	TGTGCCAGCAGCTTAGCGGAGATACAAGAGACCCAGTACTTC	CASSLAEIQETQYF
-	TRBV7-2	-	TRBJ1-5	TGTGCCAGCAGCCCCCAGGTCACACTCAATCAGCCCCAGCATTTT	CASSPQVTLNQPQHF
-	TRBV9	-	TRBJ1-2	TGTGCCAGCAGCGGCTCCGGGGAGGGAGGGTCGAACTATGGCTACACCTTC	CASSGSGEGGSNYGYTF
-	TRBV5-1	-	TRBJ2-2	TGCGCCAGCAGCCCCCCTTCGGGTAAACCAGGGGAGCTGTTTTTT	CASSPPSGKPGELFF
-	TRBV24-1	TRBD1	TRBJ1-2	TGTGCCACCAGTGGACAGGGCAGTCGGGGCTACACCTTC	CATSGQGSRGYTF
-	TRBV6-6	-	TRBJ2-6	TGTGCCAGCAGTCGTACAGGTTCCCGCTCTGGGGCCAACGTCCTGACTTTC	CASSRTGSRSGANVLTF
-	TRBV11-2	TRBD1	TRBJ2-5	TGTGCCAGCAGCTTAGGTGGGACAGGCCAAGAGACCCAGTACTTC	CASSLGGTGQETQYF
-	TRBV18	-	TRBJ1-1	TGTGCCAGCTCCCCCGGGGTGAACACTGAAGCTTTCTTT	CASSPGVNTEAFF
-	TRBV24-1	TRBD1	TRBJ2-2	TGTGCCACGGGGGACAGGTTCACCGGGGAGCTGTTTTTT	CATGDRFTGELFF
few	TRBV30	TRBD1	TRBJ1-2	TGTGCCTGGGGGGACAGGGCCACTAACTATGGCTACACCTTC	CAWGDRATNYGYTF
-	TRBV7-2	-	TRBJ2-3	TGTGCCAGCAGCCCCGGGGGAGGCACAGATACGCAGTATTTT	CASSPGGGTDTQYF
-	TRBV10-3	TRBD2	TRBJ2-1	TGTGCCATAGGGAATAGCGGGGGGGCCTACAATGAGCAGTTCTTC	CAIGNSGGAYNEQFF
few	TRBV20-1	-	TRBJ2-3	TGCAGTGCTAGTGGACCTAGTAGTAGCCTCACAGATACGCAGTATTTT	CSASGPSSSLTDTQYF
once	TRBV6-5	TRBD1	TRBJ2-2	TGTGCCAGCACCCGCGGTACAGGGGGCACCGGGGAGCTGTTTTTT	CASTRGTGGTGELFF
-	TRBV7-2	TRBD1	TRBJ1-2	TGTGCCAGCAGCCGGACAGGGGGCCAATTCTATGGCTACACCTTC	CASSRTGGQFYGYTF
-	TRBV6-4	-	TRBJ1-1	TGTGCCAGCAGTGACAACAAAAGAGGCTCTGAAGCTTTCTTT	CASSDNKRGSEAFF
-	TRBV9	TRBD1	TRBJ2-3	TGTGCCAGCAGCGTCGGGACAGGGACTTCAGATACGCAGTATTTT	CASSVGTGTSDTQYF
-	TRBV29-1	TRBD1	TRBJ1-4	TGCAGCGTTGCTTTGCAGGGGGCGCGAGAAAAACTGTTTTTT	CSVALQGAREKLFF
-	TRBV27	-	TRBJ1-4	TGTGCCAGCAGTTCGAAGGGAGGCGAAAAACTGTTTTTT	CASSSKGGEKLFF